These T cell receptor beta chains were read from a single sample in a study of cytomegalovirus exposure and HLA in healthy donors. Clones were sequenced by immunoSEQ multiplex PCR, and TCRdb holds only the in-frame ones, with some missing. The sample's table shows about 130,000 clones. The sample was PBMCs. The receptors originated from a man between 18 and 29 years old in good health and CMV-seronegative. The CDR3 runs from the conserved cysteine through the conserved F or W. The D gene is left open where the match is weak.

TGCAGCGTTGGCAGAGACAGGGAAGATGGCTACACCTTC	CSVGRDREDGYTF	TRBV29-1	TRBJ1-2	TRBD1
TGTGCCAGCAGGGAGACCGGGACAGGGATATACGAGCAGTACTTC	CASRETGTGIYEQYF	TRBV7-2	TRBJ2-7	TRBD1
TGTGCCAGCGCGGAGAGCTCCTACGAGCAGTACTTC	CASAESSYEQYF	TRBV7-9	TRBJ2-7	-
TGTGCCAGCAGCTATGAATCACTAGCGGGAGGAAACAGGTATGAGCAGTTCTTC	CASSYESLAGGNRYEQFF	TRBV7-2	TRBJ2-1	TRBD2
TGTGCCAGCAGTCTACGGCGGACTAGCGCAGACACCGGGGAGCTGTTTTTT	CASSLRRTSADTGELFF	TRBV27	TRBJ2-2	TRBD2
TGCAGCGTTGTGGGACAGGGATTCTATGGCTACACCTTC	CSVVGQGFYGYTF	TRBV29-1	TRBJ1-2	TRBD1
TGCGCCAGCAGCAAAGAAAGACAGGGGGCGTCTACCGGCTACACCTTC	CASSKERQGASTGYTF	TRBV5-1	TRBJ1-2	TRBD1
TGTGCCAGCAGCTTAGCGCGGTCGAACACTGAAGCTTTCTTT	CASSLARSNTEAFF	TRBV7-2	TRBJ1-1	-
TGTGCCAGCTCGGCACAGGGGGCCGGATTCACAGATACGCAGTATTTT	CASSAQGAGFTDTQYF	TRBV18	TRBJ2-3	TRBD1
TGTGCCAGCAGCCCGACCATGATTGGGGGCGATGGCTACACCTTC	CASSPTMIGGDGYTF	TRBV11-1	TRBJ1-2	-
TGTGCCAGCAGCCCCGGCACAGCCGACCGTATTTTCACAGATACGCAGTATTTT	CASSPGTADRIFTDTQYF	TRBV11-3	TRBJ2-3	-
TGTGCCAGCAGCTTAGTCGGTGACTCCTACAATGAGCAGTTCTTC	CASSLVGDSYNEQFF	TRBV7-2	TRBJ2-1	-
TGTGCCAGCAGCTTGTCGGGGGGACTACAAGAGACCCAGTACTTC	CASSLSGGLQETQYF	TRBV5-4	TRBJ2-5	TRBD2
TGTGCCATCAGTGAGTTTCAGGGGGCTGGGACTGAAGCTTTCTTT	CAISEFQGAGTEAFF	TRBV10-3	TRBJ1-1	TRBD1
TGTGCCAGCAGTTACCAGTTAGGGGATACTGAAGCTTTCTTT	CASSYQLGDTEAFF	TRBV5-6	TRBJ1-1	-
TGTGCCAGCAGCTTAGTGGCTAGCGGGGGATACACCGGGGAGCTGTTTTTT	CASSLVASGGYTGELFF	TRBV7-9	TRBJ2-2	TRBD2
TGTGCCAGCAGCTCGGACAGGCGTTGGGGCTTC	CASSSDRRWGF	TRBV7-8	TRBJ2-7	TRBD1
TGCAGCGTCGTTGGGACTCCCTCCAATGAGCAGTTCTTC	CSVVGTPSNEQFF	TRBV29-1	TRBJ2-1	-
TGTGCCAGTAGTTCCGGGACAGGGAGTAATGAAAAACTGTTTTTT	CASSSGTGSNEKLFF	TRBV19	TRBJ1-4	TRBD1
TGTGCCAGCAGTGACGGGGGTGAAAAACTGTTTTTT	CASSDGGEKLFF	TRBV25-1	TRBJ1-4	-
TGTGCCAGCATTCGTACGGGAACGGGCGAGCAGTACTTC	CASIRTGTGEQYF	TRBV6-5	TRBJ2-7	-
TGTGCCAGCAGTCCGCGGACAGGGGATCAGCCCCAGCATTTT	CASSPRTGDQPQHF	TRBV27	TRBJ1-5	TRBD1
TGTGCCAGCAGTTTGGCGGGGGCGGGAGTGAGTGAGACCCAGTACTTC	CASSLAGAGVSETQYF	TRBV28	TRBJ2-5	-